This TCR beta chain was identified during a study of graft-versus-host responses after intestinal transplantation (dated by TCRdb to 2020 to 2022). The study in broad terms: The transplants that recipients got were multivisceral, liver-intestinal, or isolated intestinal. All recipients received anti-thymocyte globulin induction followed by maintenance tacrolimus and steroids for around three years. Donor T cell macrochimerism was defined as a peak of at least 4% donor T cells among recipient peripheral blood mononuclear cells. After intestinal transplantation, graft-versus-host and host-versus-graft alloreactive T cell clones were followed in the graft, circulation and bone marrow using bulk TCR-beta CDR3 sequencing. Rather than going through the commercial service, samples from a few later patients were sequenced in-house on an Illumina MiSeq and processed with MiXCR. The cohort enrolled about two dozen intestinal transplant recipients, one of whom was a retransplant, and 3 patients without pretransplant specimens were excluded. Alloreactive clones were identified by sequencing pre-transplant mixed lymphocyte reaction products and comparing these products with unstimulated pre-transplant donor and recipient T cells. On the study overall, not on this receptor specifically: In the allografts of patients with donor T cell macrochimerism, GvH to HvG T cell clonal ratios were high. Early after transplant, declines in HvG clones were associated with peak levels of circulating GvH clones. GvH clones were detected in recipient bone marrow, and some of these GvH clones were observed earlier in ileal mucosa or blood, consistent with an intestinal mucosal origin. The relatively low number and heterogeneity of intestinal transplant patients limited the conclusions.

The CDR3, from cysteine to phenylalanine, totals 10 residues. The only DNA kept is the CDR3, 30 bases in frame from the first base. Reading the germline V gene (reference sequence) gives CDR1 DFQATT and CDR2 SNEGSKA. Receptor libraries were prepared by the immunoSEQ multiplex PCR assay. Adaptive Biotechnologies carried out high-throughput TCR-beta CDR3 sequencing of genomic DNA for most patients. The original methods were these. TCR sequencing data were retrieved from Adaptive's ImmunoSEQ software for 15 to 20 patients, whereas a few other patients were processed with MiXCR and VDJtools. CDR3 nucleotide sequences shared by donor and recipient were removed because the origin of these sequences could not be assigned. At least 2-fold expansion over unstimulated cells and a minimum CFSE-low frequency of 0.002% (template counts) or 0.001% (read counts) were required for clones to be classified as alloreactive. Mappable clones were those detected in sequenced pre-transplant spleen, lymph node, or MLR CFSE-low populations of the donor or recipient. Cumulative frequency of alloreactive clones was calculated as a percentage of all sequences weighted by copy number. TCRdb retrieved this table from immuneACCESS and kept in-frame rearrangements only. Not all clones are present; in checked studies, unresolved V genes account for under half, and no reason is known for the remainder. From that table come the V and J calls and clone size; the DNA was used to work out D and trimming. In all, the sample holds 90,000 to 100,000 clones, and roughly 88% of those were seen once. 1.4% to 1.5% of the sample comes from the top ten.

Blood samples were collected up to 4 times in the first month after transplant and then at least monthly when available. On this clone itself: Its recognized antigen is unknown. Base qualities are not at hand, and no much larger clone is one base apart.

Source: PBMCs, taken 255 days after intestinal transplant. This clonotype originated in a human patient who received an intestinal transplant, so some T cells may come from the graft donor. The rearranged chain carries TRBV20-1 and TRBJ1-6; the D segment cannot be called with confidence. The CDR3 protein: CLGNRSPLHF. The bases read TGCCTAGGGAATCGCTCACCCCTCCACTTT.